Following are 19 T cell receptor beta chains from one sample sequenced in a study of tissue T cells after allogeneic stem cell transplantation. Profiled with immunoSEQ multiplex PCR; TCRdb holds only in-frame clones, not every one. The data hold some 48,000 clones, with 73% observed a single time. The material sequenced was sorted cells pooled from one or two spleens. All receptors derive from a pool of C57BL/6 mice in good health.

Of note for this clone: Genes and germline are mouse. With the read ending 1 residue before the CDR3 end, the germline J gene is used to fill in that end. The chain has TRBV3 and TRBJ1-1, with D perhaps TRBD1 (5 bases). CDR3 length: 13 residues. Germline V CDR1 and CDR2: SNHLY, FYNGKV (reference sequence). V shed 3 bases and J shed 4 bases, with 9 bases lying between them. The CDR3 is CASSFRGSTEVFF. CDR3 bases read: TGTGCCAGCAGCTTCCGGGGGTCCACAGAAGTCTTC.

Remarks on this clone: Here the gene names and germline are mouse. With the read ending 1 residue before the CDR3 end, the germline J gene is used to fill in that end. The chain joins TRBV5 to TRBJ2-4, with a weak D call TRBD2 (6 bases). Germline V CDR1 and CDR2: LGHNA, YNLKQL (reference sequence). CDR3 length equals 16 residues. V dropped 0 bases and J dropped 1 base, with 11 bases sitting between them. Incomplete CDR3 DNA: TGTGCCAGCAGCCAAGATTGGGGGTCTGGTCAAAACACCTTGTAC. Its translation: CASSQDWGSGQNTLY. The complete CDR3 protein is CASSQDWGSGQNTLYF.

Turning to this clone: Mouse names are used for the genes. The CDR3 extends 1 residue past the end of the read, so its final part is completed from the germline J gene. The chain carries TRBV12-2 and TRBJ1-1; 7 bases agree with TRBD1. The CDR3 spans 13 residues. Germline loops: CDR1 SGHLS, CDR2 HYDKME. Losses at the gene ends were 3 bases for V and 1 base for J; bases not matched to a gene: 1. The part of the CDR3 DNA that was read is TGTGCCAGCTCTAACAGGGGAAACACAGAAGTCTTC. It translates to CASSNRGNTEVF. The complete CDR3 reads CASSNRGNTEVFF.

Comments on this clone: Gene labels here are mouse ones. The CDR3 end is not reached by the read, which stops 1 residue before it; the germline J gene fills it in. The rearrangement links TRBV4 to TRBJ2-1, with 11 bases aligning to TRBD2. With 4 bases clipped from V and 1 base from J, the junction kept 3 bases outside the gene matches. Germline V gives CDR1 LGHDT, CDR2 YNNKQL (reference sequence). The CDR3 contains 16 residues. CDR3 DNA, as far as it was read: TGTGCCAGCAGCTTGGACTGGGGGGTGAACTATGCTGAGCAGTTC. It translates to CASSLDWGVNYAEQF. The CDR3 reads in full as CASSLDWGVNYAEQFF.

Notes on this clone: Mouse names are used for the genes. The read ends 1 residue before the CDR3 terminus; that terminus is restored from the germline J gene. The chain is built from TRBV19 and TRBJ1-1; D is uncertain. Germline V gene lookup returns CDR1 FNHDT and CDR2 SITEND (reference sequence). V lost 1 base and J 0 bases, leaving 7 bases between the germline ends. This CDR3 is built from 14 residues. Incomplete CDR3 DNA: TGTGCCAGCAGTATACGTCAAGCAAACACAGAAGTCTTC. This sequence encodes CASSIRQANTEVF. The full-length CDR3 reads as CASSIRQANTEVFF.

This clone was observed a single time. Gene names are the mouse ones. The CDR3 end lies 1 residue beyond the end of the read and is filled in from the germline J gene. This chain connects TRBV13-2 to TRBJ1-1; no reliable D call. V lost 0 bases and J lost 7, with 10 bases in between. CDR3 length: 13 amino acids. CDR1 is NNHNN and CDR2 is SYGAGS in the germline V gene (reference sequence). CDR3 bases read: TGTGCCAGCGGTGATGCCTCAGACTTAGAAGTCTTC. It yields the protein CASGDASDLEVF. The CDR3 in full is CASGDASDLEVFF.

A word on this clone: The genes are named according to mouse. The sequenced fragment ends 1 residue before the CDR3 boundary, so the rest is inferred from the germline J gene. This rearrangement joins TRBV2 to TRBJ2-5; 9 bases map to TRBD2. Germline CDR1 and CDR2: LGHNA and YSYQKL. The trim removed 0 bases at V and 0 bases at J, leaving 1 base unmatched. The CDR3 runs 16 residues. The CDR3 DNA, read in part, is TGTGCCAGCAGCCAAGAGACTGGGGGTAACCAAGACACCCAGTAC. This sequence encodes CASSQETGGNQDTQY. Given in full, the CDR3 is CASSQETGGNQDTQYF.

This clone has only one observation. The gene names given are mouse names. The CDR3 end is not reached by the read, which stops 1 residue before it; the germline J gene fills it in. V usage is TRBV26 and J usage is TRBJ2-2, with D tentatively TRBD1 (6 bases). CDR1 is KGHPV and CDR2 is FQNQEV in the germline V gene (reference sequence). This CDR3 has 13 amino acids. Trimming took off 2 bases at V and 6 bases at J, with 7 bases between the two ends. This CDR3 is CASSLTGPGQLYF. The sequenced CDR3 bases are TGTGCCAGCAGTCTGACAGGGCCCGGGCAGCTCTAC. Together with reference TRBV26 and TRBJ2-2, the CDR3 gives the full variable domain: NSKVIQTPRYLVKGQGQKAKMRCIPEKGHPVVFWYQQNKNNEFKFLINFQNQEVLQQIDMTEKRFSAECPSNSPCSLEIQSSEAGDSALYLCASSLTGPGQLYFGEGSKLTVL.

Worth noting for this clone: All gene names here are mouse names. The CDR3 sequence is CASGDRWGQGQDTQYF. The part of the CDR3 DNA that was read is TGTGCCAGCGGTGATCGCTGGGGGCAAGGCCAAGACACCCAGTAC. The V gene is TRBV13-2, the J gene TRBJ2-5, with D possibly being TRBD2 (7 bases). From the germline J gene comes the end of the CDR3, since the read stops 1 residue before it. CDR1 is NNHNN and CDR2 is SYGAGS in the germline V gene (reference sequence). Trimming removed 1 base from V and 2 bases from J, with 14 bases in between. This CDR3 has 16 residues.

This clone was recorded only once. Mouse gene names apply. The sequenced part of the CDR3 DNA is TGCACCTGCAGTGCCCGTAGTCAAAACACCTTGTAC. This codes for CTCSARSQNTLY. The CDR3 as a whole reads CTCSARSQNTLYF. The V gene is TRBV1, the J gene TRBJ2-4, with D hard to call. The read gets to within 1 residue of the CDR3 end, and the germline J gene fills in the rest. Germline-derived CDR1 and CDR2 are NSQYPW and LRSPGD (reference sequence). Trimming stripped 3 bases from V and 0 bases from J, with 4 bases between. This CDR3 has 13 residues.

Note on this clone: Genes and germline come from the mouse. Read data end 1 residue before the CDR3 end; the end is taken from the germline J gene. The chain recombines TRBV13-1 with TRBJ1-4, with TRBD1 as a possible D gene (5 bases). Germline assignment: CDR1 NSHNY and CDR2 SYGAGN. The CDR3 sequence is 15 residues long. V dropped 0 bases and J dropped 1 base, with 7 bases sitting between them. Incomplete CDR3 DNA: TGTGCCAGCAGTGATGCGGGGGATTCCAACGAAAGATTATTT. This sequence encodes CASSDAGDSNERLF. The complete CDR3 reads CASSDAGDSNERLFF.

Points on this clone: Mouse germline and gene names are used. The read stops 1 residue short of the end of the CDR3; the missing end is completed from the germline J gene. The chain couples TRBV1 to TRBJ1-3; D gene ambiguous. Germline V lookup: CDR1 NSQYPW, CDR2 LRSPGD (reference sequence). The germline V and J ends were trimmed by 6 bases and 0 bases, with 9 bases remaining between them. The CDR3 has 14 amino acids. The DNA read from the CDR3 is TGCACCTGCAGGCCCGCTGATTCTGGAAATACGCTCTAT. Its translation is CTCRPADSGNTLY. The full-length CDR3 reads as CTCRPADSGNTLYF.

Points on this clone: These gene names are mouse names. The part of the CDR3 DNA that was read is TGTGCCAGCTCTCTTGGGGGGGGAGGAGCTGAGCAGTTC. It yields the protein CASSLGGGGAEQF. The whole CDR3 protein reads CASSLGGGGAEQFF. The V call is TRBV12-2, the J call TRBJ2-1, with 8 bases fitting TRBD2. Coverage ceases 1 residue before the CDR3 finishes, and the germline J gene fills in the end. Germline trimming cut 1 base from V and 7 bases from J; bases unmatched to any gene: 5. Germline V CDR1 and CDR2: SGHLS, HYDKME. CDR3 length equals 14 residues.

With respect to this clone: Genes and germline are mouse. CDR3 sequence reads: CASRSGSNTGQLYF. The CDR3 bases that were read are TGTGCCAGCAGGTCAGGGTCAAACACCGGGCAGCTCTAC. The genes are TRBV15 and TRBJ2-2; D might be TRBD1 (5 bases). The sequenced fragment ends 1 residue before the CDR3 boundary, so the rest is inferred from the germline J gene. This CDR3 has 14 amino acids. The V gene's germline CDR1 is SGHND and CDR2 FRSKSL. Trimming removed 6 bases at V and 0 bases at J, with 8 bases between.

With regard to this clone: Genes here carry mouse names. The read gets to within 1 residue of the CDR3 end, and the germline J gene fills in the rest. The chain is built from TRBV13-3 and TRBJ2-1, with D possibly being TRBD1 (6 bases). CDR3 length equals 15 residues. Per germline, CDR1 NNHDY and CDR2 SYVADS. V lost 4 bases and J 1 base, leaving 12 bases between the germline ends. CDR3 DNA (partial): TGTGCCAGCAGTCACCGGGACAAAAACTATGCTGAGCAGTTC. Translating gives CASSHRDKNYAEQF. The full CDR3 sequence reads CASSHRDKNYAEQFF.

A remark on this clone: Genes here carry mouse names. Coverage ceases 1 residue before the CDR3 finishes, and the germline J gene fills in the end. The chain links TRBV5 to TRBJ1-5, with 9 bases identical to TRBD1. The germline gives CDR1 LGHNA, CDR2 YNLKQL (reference sequence). V shed 4 bases, J shed 9 bases, and the junction held 4 bases outside the gene matches. This CDR3 is 13 amino acids long. The covered CDR3 bases are TGTGCCAGCAGCCCCGGACAGGGGCGGGCTCCGCTT. It codes for CASSPGQGRAPL. In full, the CDR3 reads CASSPGQGRAPLF.

About this clone itself: Genes and germline come from the mouse. The read comes to an end 1 residue before the CDR3 does, leaving the germline J gene to fill in the end. J is TRBJ2-7 and V is TRBV2, with 7 bases that match TRBD2. CDR1 is LGHNA and CDR2 is YSYQKL in the germline V gene. V was pared by 0 bases and J by 6 bases, with 2 bases of the junction left unmatched. The CDR3 totals 13 residues. CDR3: CASSQEGGGEQYF. Partial CDR3 DNA: TGTGCCAGCAGCCAAGAGGGGGGGGGTGAACAGTAC.

As for this clone: Gene names and germline match the mouse. The read ends 1 residue shy of where the CDR3 ends; the end is completed using the germline J gene. V and J are TRBV1 and TRBJ1-3; the D is unclear. V lost 3 bases and J lost 0, with 6 bases in between. Per the germline V gene, CDR1 is NSQYPW and CDR2 is LRSPGD (reference sequence). The CDR3 is 14 residues long. The part of the CDR3 DNA that was read is TGCACCTGCAGTGCCGACACTTCTGGAAATACGCTCTAT. Its translation is CTCSADTSGNTLY. The whole CDR3 protein reads CTCSADTSGNTLYF.

As regards this clone: The gene symbols are mouse symbols. The read comes to an end 1 residue before the CDR3 does, leaving the germline J gene to fill in the end. V usage is TRBV5 and J usage is TRBJ2-7; 12 bases match TRBD2. Germline-derived CDR1 and CDR2 are LGHNA and YNLKQL (reference sequence). CDR3 length: 14 amino acids. J lost 5 bases, V lost 3 bases, and 2 bases had no gene match. This CDR3 is CASSQRTGGDEQYF. Incomplete CDR3 DNA: TGTGCCAGCAGCCAGAGGACTGGGGGGGATGAACAGTAC.